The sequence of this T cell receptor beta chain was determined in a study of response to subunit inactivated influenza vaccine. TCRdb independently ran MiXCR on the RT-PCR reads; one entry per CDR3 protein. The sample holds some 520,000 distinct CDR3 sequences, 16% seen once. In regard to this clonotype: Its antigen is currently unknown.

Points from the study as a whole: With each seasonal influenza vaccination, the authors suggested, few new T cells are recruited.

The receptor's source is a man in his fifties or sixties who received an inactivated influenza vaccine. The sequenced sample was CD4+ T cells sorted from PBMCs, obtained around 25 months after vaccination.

CDR3: CASSQGRLAFF. In nucleotides, the CDR3 is TGTGCCAGCAGCCAGGGGCGGTTGGCTTTCTTT. The V gene is TRBV3-1, the J gene TRBJ1-1, with D perhaps TRBD1 (5 bases). The V gene's germline CDR1 is LGHDT and CDR2 YNNKEL (reference sequence). The CDR3 is made up of 11 amino acids. Trimming left V 3 bases short and J 11 bases short, with 10 bases between.